These T cell receptor beta chains were read from a single sample in a study of identical twins. MiXCR, applied by TCRdb to the 5' RACE reads, yields one record per CDR3 protein. The sample consists of over 600,000 distinct CDR3 sequences, 21% of them appearing once. These data were also reused for a study on T cells expressing NK-cell markers.

Sequencing was carried out using PBMCs. Receptors originate from a woman aged 18-35 years in good health. The CDR3 runs from the conserved cysteine through the conserved F or W.

CDR3	V	J
CSAIPTGLRETQYF	TRBV20-1	TRBJ2-5
CASSFDGMNTEAFF	TRBV6-5	TRBJ1-1
CSAVASGGAGWRDTQYF	TRBV20-1	TRBJ2-3
CSARDSPADQYF	TRBV20-1	TRBJ2-7
CASSDSGRAEWTQYF	TRBV25-1	TRBJ2-3
CASSSADSGWNEQFF	TRBV11-2	TRBJ2-1
CASREPGAGYTF	TRBV6-5	TRBJ1-2
CASSEQQGSEAFF	TRBV6-4	TRBJ1-1
CASKWDSGELFF	TRBV25-1	TRBJ2-2
CSASPENTEAFF	TRBV20-1	TRBJ1-1
CASSFGGFPTDTQYF	TRBV7-2	TRBJ2-3
CSARVGGHGYTF	TRBV20-1	TRBJ1-2
CASSFLLYQETQYF	TRBV7-6	TRBJ2-5
CSFVGSVSSYNEQFF	TRBV29-1	TRBJ2-1